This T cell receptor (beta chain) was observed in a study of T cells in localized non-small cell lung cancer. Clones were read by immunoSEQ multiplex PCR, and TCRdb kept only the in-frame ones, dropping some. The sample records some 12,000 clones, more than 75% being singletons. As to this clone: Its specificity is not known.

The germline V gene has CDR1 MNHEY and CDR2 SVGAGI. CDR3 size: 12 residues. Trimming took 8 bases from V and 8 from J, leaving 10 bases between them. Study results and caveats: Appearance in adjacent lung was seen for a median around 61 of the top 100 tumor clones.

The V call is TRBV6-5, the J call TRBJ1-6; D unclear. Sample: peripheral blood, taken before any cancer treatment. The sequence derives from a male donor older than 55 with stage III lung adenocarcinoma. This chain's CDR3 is CASREADSPLHF. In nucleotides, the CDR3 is TGTGCCAGCCGGGAAGCGGATTCACCCCTCCACTTT.